This TCR beta chain was found in a study of regulatory T cells in long-lasting Graves disease. Study-wide points: Compared with new cases, persistent Graves' patients showed reduced TCR diversity.

Trimming pared 1 base from V and 1 base from J, leaving 11 bases between. The CDR3 extends over 15 amino acids. The germline V gene has CDR1 GTSNPN and CDR2 SVGIG (reference sequence). Note on this clonotype: Its antigen is still unknown.

Investigators prepared the TCR beta libraries by applying iRepertoire HTBI primers and Arm-PCR of CDR3 regions. TCRdb processed the multiplex PCR reads anew with MiXCR; each CDR3 protein has one entry. The table has around 500,000 distinct CDR3 sequences, roughly 13% seen once. Time point noted: newly diagnosed GD, antithyroid drugs for less than 3 months. Preparation of the TCR library used RNA extracted from PBMCs. The sample also formed part of further work on T cells in Graves' hyperthyroidism and ophthalmopathy. Per that study: On the basis of clinical symptoms, serum thyroxine and TRAb, thyroid ultrasound and orbital computed tomography, diagnoses were made. Blood held most thyroid clonotypes expanded above 0.001 frequency.

The V and J genes are TRBV30 and TRBJ1-5; D is possibly TRBD1 (5 bases). The TCR was taken from a man younger than 40 with Graves disease. This specimen consisted of peripheral blood mononuclear cells (PBMCs), obtained at new diagnosis, from a patient treated with antithyroid drugs. The CDR3: CAWSGGSASNQPQHF. The DNA of the CDR3 is TGTGCCTGGAGTGGGGGGTCTGCCAGCAATCAGCCCCAGCATTTT.